This is a list of T cell receptor beta chains from one sample in a study of CD8 T cells in ankylosing spondylitis. TCRdb re-called the 5' RACE reads with MiXCR, one entry per CDR3 protein. The repertoire holds around 480,000 distinct CDR3 sequences, with approximately 17% as singletons. The sequencing input was blood, either unsorted or a sorted T cell fraction (not recorded which). The source of these receptors is a male donor with ankylosing spondylitis. The CDR3 runs from the conserved cysteine through the conserved F or W. The order of the fields is J gene, CDR3 length, D gene, clone size, V gene, CDR3 protein, CDR3 DNA. A D gene is named only where the DNA matches it firmly. Clone size is stated in some rows and not others, as once, few, many or a class when expanded.

TRBJ2-2 | 17 | NA | few | TRBV9 | CASSVGGGTGNTGELFF | TGTGCCAGCAGCGTAGGCGGCGGGACCGGGAACACCGGGGAGCTGTTTTTT
TRBJ1-1 | 12 | NA | NA | TRBV5-6 | CASSLGRQAAFF | TGTGCCAGCAGCTTGGGGCGGCAAGCAGCTTTCTTT
TRBJ2-7 | 14 | NA | NA | TRBV3-1 | CASSQGQISYEQYF | TGTGCCAGCAGCCAAGGGCAGATCTCCTACGAGCAGTACTTC
TRBJ2-3 | 16 | NA | NA | TRBV7-2 | CASSLASGAGTDTQYF | TGTGCCAGCAGCTTAGCTTCTGGAGCGGGCACAGATACGCAGTATTTT
TRBJ1-4 | 15 | NA | NA | TRBV7-9 | CASSRDIGDNEKLFF | TGTGCCAGCAGCAGGGACATTGGAGATAATGAAAAACTGTTTTTT
TRBJ2-2 | 16 | NA | once | TRBV14 | CASSQYRDRRTGELFF | TGTGCCAGCAGCCAATACAGGGACCGGCGGACCGGGGAGCTGTTTTTT
TRBJ2-1 | 16 | TRBD1 | NA | TRBV6-2/TRBV6-3 | CASTEEGQGAVYEQFF | TGTGCCAGCACCGAGGAAGGACAGGGGGCGGTCTATGAGCAGTTCTTC
TRBJ2-3 | 15 | NA | NA | TRBV27 | CASGELSKGADTQYF | TGTGCCAGCGGGGAACTATCCAAAGGGGCAGATACGCAGTATTTT
TRBJ1-3 | 17 | NA | few | TRBV10-3 | CAISEFIGRDSGNTIYF | TGTGCCATCAGTGAGTTTATCGGACGGGACTCTGGAAACACCATATATTTT
TRBJ1-3 | 19 | NA | few | TRBV5-4 | CASSLATGSTGDSGNTIYF | TGTGCCAGCAGCTTGGCTACTGGGTCAACAGGCGACTCTGGAAACACCATATATTTT
TRBJ1-1 | 16 | NA | NA | TRBV6-5 | CASSYPQGPQNTEAFF | TGTGCCAGCAGTTACCCCCAGGGGCCGCAGAACACTGAAGCTTTCTTT
TRBJ2-1 | 16 | TRBD2 | few | TRBV28 | CASSPSTSGRGGEQFF | TGTGCCAGCAGTCCGTCCACTAGCGGGAGGGGCGGTGAGCAGTTCTTC
TRBJ1-1 | 14 | NA | NA | TRBV20-1 | CSARRAAGGTEAFF | TGCAGTGCTAGACGGGCAGCTGGGGGGACTGAAGCTTTCTTT
TRBJ2-1 | 13 | NA | few | TRBV7-2 | CASSLRQTAEQFF | TGTGCCAGCAGCTTGCGCCAGACGGCGGAGCAGTTCTTC
TRBJ2-1 | 14 | NA | few | TRBV5-1 | CASSLGAEYNEQFF | TGCGCCAGCAGCTTGGGGGCAGAATACAATGAGCAGTTCTTC
TRBJ2-1 | 12 | NA | NA | TRBV11-2 | CASSRRYNEQFF | TGTGCCAGCAGCCGCCGGTACAATGAGCAGTTCTTC
TRBJ2-5 | 11 | NA | few | TRBV5-1 | CASSYEETQYF | TGCGCCAGCAGCTACGAAGAGACCCAGTACTTC
TRBJ2-5 | 13 | NA | NA | TRBV11-1 | CASSLVTGRTQYF | TGTGCCAGCAGCTTAGTCACAGGGAGGACCCAGTACTTC
TRBJ2-1 | 13 | NA | once | TRBV18 | CASSTWTGNEQFF | TGTGCCAGCTCAACCTGGACCGGGAATGAGCAGTTCTTC
TRBJ2-5 | 12 | NA | NA | TRBV29-1 | CSVREFEETQYF | TGCAGCGTCAGGGAGTTCGAGGAGACCCAGTACTTC
TRBJ2-7 | 15 | NA | NA | TRBV27 | CASSSVYGGLAEQYF | TGTGCCAGCAGTTCCGTTTACGGGGGGCTTGCAGAGCAGTACTTC
TRBJ2-5 | 15 | TRBD1 | NA | TRBV5-6 | CASSYGTGRQETQYF | TGTGCCAGCAGCTATGGGACAGGGCGCCAAGAGACCCAGTACTTC
TRBJ1-4 | 14 | TRBD1 | many | TRBV10-3 | CAIRRQGVNEKLFF | TGTGCCATCAGGAGACAGGGGGTGAATGAAAAACTGTTTTTT
TRBJ2-7 | 14 | NA | few | TRBV10-2 | CASSVRGRAYEQYF | TGCGCCAGCAGTGTACGGGGGAGAGCCTACGAGCAGTACTTC
TRBJ1-1 | 15 | TRBD1 | few | TRBV7-8 | CASSRPGQGNTEAFF | TGTGCCAGCAGCCGACCGGGACAGGGGAACACTGAAGCTTTCTTT
TRBJ2-7 | 13 | NA | many | TRBV12-3/TRBV12-4 | CASSRWDSSEQYF | TGTGCCAGCAGTAGATGGGATTCTTCCGAGCAGTACTTC
TRBJ2-1 | 12 | TRBD1 | few | TRBV7-6 | CASSSDRDGWFF | TGTGCCAGCAGTTCGGACAGGGACGGATGGTTCTTC
TRBJ2-1 | 15 | NA | few | TRBV6-5 | CASSYSRTSSNEQFF | TGTGCCAGCAGTTACAGCAGGACCTCCTCCAATGAGCAGTTCTTC